Ten or more counts support the clone carrying this TCR beta chain. This entry comes from a study of T cells in Graves' hyperthyroidism and ophthalmopathy. RNA transcripts served as the template for amplifying TCR beta CDR3 regions. When the TCR CDR3 underwent first-round RT-PCR, the HTBI primer set was used. Using its own MiXCR run on the multiplex PCR reads, TCRdb lists one record per CDR3 protein. The sample consists of approximately 360,000 distinct CDR3 sequences, more than 20% of them appearing once. CDR3 length: 13 residues. V was trimmed by 4 bases and J by 4 bases, leaving 9 bases between them. Looked up from germline, CDR1 is SGHAT and CDR2 is FQNNGV.

The source material was blood. The receptor's source is a man aged 50 to 59 with Graves' hyperthyroidism. The chain carries TRBV11-2 and TRBJ2-3; D not certain. The CDR3 protein is CASSWRRPDTQYF. The DNA of the CDR3 is TGTGCCAGCAGCTGGCGACGGCCAGATACGCAGTATTTT. The variable domain in full, with the rest retrieved from reference TRBV11-2 and TRBJ2-3, is EAGVAQSPRYKIIEKRQSVAFWCNPISGHATLYWYQQILGQGPKLLIQFQNNGVVDDSQLPKDRFSAERLKGVDSTLKIQPAKLEDSAVYLCASSWRRPDTQYFGPGTRLTVL.